These 24 T cell receptor beta chains were all obtained from the same sample, sequenced in a study of CD8 T cells in ankylosing spondylitis (dated by TCRdb to the late 2010s). Library method: 5' RACE. The reads were generated on an Illumina HiSeq 2500. TCRdb reprocessed the public reads (quality trimming at Q25 with fastp, clone calling with MiXCR) and kept in-frame beta chains. Records with the same CDR3 protein are collapsed into one entry carrying the most frequent genes and DNA. In all, the sample holds a few hundred thousand distinct CDR3 sequences, and roughly a quarter of those were seen once. Approximately 0.61% of the sample is in the top ten clones. The sample consisted of blood, either unsorted or a sorted T cell fraction (not recorded which). The receptors come from a male donor with ankylosing spondylitis or in good health (not recorded which).

This clonotype turned up a few times. The chain employs TRBV20-1 and TRBJ2-1, with no clear D. Trimming removed 3 bases from V and 4 bases from J, with 10 bases in between. Looked up from germline, CDR1 is DFQATT and CDR2 is SNEGSKA (reference sequence). The CDR3 runs to 13 residues. The CDR3 DNA reads as TGCAGTGCTAGGGCGCCTTTGTACAATGAGCAGTTCTTC. This sequence encodes CSARAPLYNEQFF.

This clonotype was detected ten times or more. This chain's CDR3 is CASSLNQGNDNEQFF. In DNA form, the CDR3 reads TGTGCCAGTTCGCTCAACCAGGGGAATGACAATGAGCAGTTCTTC. The genes are TRBV18 and TRBJ2-1, with D tentatively TRBD1 (6 bases). Between the trimmed V and J ends, which lost 9 bases and 5 bases, there was a span of 20 bases. The CDR3 loop spans 15 amino acids. The V gene's germline CDR1 is KGHSH and CDR2 LQKENI.

This clonotype occurred many times. This chain joins TRBV6-1 and TRBJ2-1; the match to TRBD1 covers 8 bases. With V trimmed by 5 bases and J by 6 bases, 12 bases remained unmatched. Germline CDR1 is MNHNS and CDR2 is SASEGT. This CDR3 has 16 amino acids. The CDR3 here is CASSTNGQGAGNEQFF. CDR3 in DNA: TGTGCCAGCAGTACAAACGGACAGGGAGCGGGCAATGAGCAGTTCTTC.

This clonotype was observed many times. The chain has TRBV29-1 and TRBJ1-4; D ambiguous. The CDR3 runs 11 residues. Trimming removed 7 bases at V and 6 bases at J, with 9 bases between. Germline CDR1 is SQVTM and CDR2 is ANQGSEA. The CDR3 DNA is TGCAGCGGCGGTTGGGATGAAAAACTGTTTTTT. Its translation: CSGGWDEKLFF.

This clonotype was observed a few times. The chain employs TRBV6-5 and TRBJ2-1; 13 bases fit TRBD2. There are 16 residues in the CDR3. Germline V CDR1 and CDR2: MNHEY, SVGAGI. V lost 2 bases, J lost 8 bases, and 6 bases stayed unmatched. Written as DNA, the CDR3 is TGTGCCAGCAGTTACGAAGAGACTAGCGGGGGGTATGAGCAGTTCTTC. Translation: CASSYEETSGGYEQFF.

This chain joins TRBV20-1 and TRBJ2-3; maybe TRBD2 (6 bases). Germline V gene data show CDR1 as DFQATT and CDR2 as SNEGSKA (reference sequence). This CDR3 is built from 15 residues. Trimming took off 3 bases at V and 1 base at J, with 14 bases between the two ends. CDR3 residues: CSASAPQRGTDTQYF. DNA of the CDR3: TGCAGTGCTAGTGCCCCACAGCGGGGCACAGATACGCAGTATTTT.

The chain joins TRBV10-3 to TRBJ2-2; TRBD1 matches 7 bases. J gave up 1 base and V 6 bases, and 5 bases lay outside the gene matches. CDR3 length equals 15 residues. The V gene's germline CDR1 is ENHRY and CDR2 SYGVKD. CDR3 region: CAISIRTGNTGELFF. The CDR3 bases are TGTGCCATCAGCATACGGACAGGGAACACCGGGGAGCTGTTTTTT.

The V and J genes are TRBV28 and TRBJ2-1; D may correspond to TRBD1 or TRBD2 (5 bases each). The CDR3 runs to 16 residues. V shed 5 bases and J shed 5 bases, with 19 bases lying between them. CDR1 and CDR2 from the germline V gene are MDHEN and SYDVKM. The CDR3, as DNA: TGTGCCAGCAGTACCCGGGGCGATAAAAGTGACAATGAGCAGTTCTTC. Protein: CASSTRGDKSDNEQFF.

DNA for the CDR3: TGCAGCGTTGAAGAGTGGGCAGAGGGGCCCCTCGAAGCTTTCTTT. It specifies CSVEEWAEGPLEAFF. V and J are TRBV29-1 and TRBJ1-1; D might be TRBD1 (5 bases). This CDR3 region has 15 residues. Germline V lookup: CDR1 SQVTM, CDR2 ANQGSEA. Trimming took off 0 bases at V and 8 bases at J, with 19 bases between the two ends.

A few counts support this clonotype. This chain uses TRBV2 with TRBJ1-5, with D uncertain. Germline CDR1 and CDR2: SNHLY and FYNNEI. The CDR3 spans 14 residues. With 6 bases removed from V and 9 bases from J, the gap between germline ends came to 18 bases. CDR3 coding DNA: TGTGCCAGCAGAGTTTCAGGCACAATAACGCCCCAGCATTTT. This encodes CASRVSGTITPQHF. Variable domain in full (rest from reference TRBV2 and TRBJ1-5): EPEVTQTPSHQVTQMGQEVILRCVPISNHLYFYWYRQILGQKVEFLVSFYNNEISEKSEIFDDQFSVERPDGSNFTLKIRSTKLEDSAMYFCASRVSGTITPQHFGDGTRLSIL.

This clonotype was found a few times. V usage is TRBV12-3 or TRBV12-4 and J usage is TRBJ2-7; D possibly corresponds to TRBD1 (7 bases). V was pared by 6 bases and J by 4 bases, with 16 bases between. This CDR3 has 14 residues. In nucleotides, the CDR3 is TGTGCCAGCAGCCCCAACCAGGGGGGTTACGAGCAGTACTTC. Protein: CASSPNQGGYEQYF.

To note about this clonotype: Sequence at one end of the junction differs from germline and may be a read error. CDR3 region: CASSSRTRYNF. The CDR3 region has the DNA TGTGCCAGCAGCTCTCGGACACGGTACAATTTT. V usage is TRBV12-3 or TRBV12-4 and J usage is TRBJ1-3, with D possibly TRBD1 on 5 matching bases. The CDR3 runs to 11 residues.

This clonotype was seen only once. The chain links TRBV20-1 to TRBJ2-1, with 8 bases aligning to TRBD2. Germline loops: CDR1 DFQATT, CDR2 SNEGSKA (reference sequence). The CDR3 contains 19 residues. Here the CDR3 reads CWARVRRGMRGVSYNEQFF. CDR3 coding DNA: TGCTGGGCTAGAGTGCGCCGAGGGATGCGGGGGGTCTCCTACAATGAGCAGTTCTTC.

In its sample, this clonotype was seen many times. The chain employs TRBV20-1 and TRBJ2-1; TRBD1 matches at 9 bases. The V and J ends lost 1 base and 2 bases, in that order; junction bases with no gene match: 6. CDR1 and CDR2 from the germline V gene are DFQATT and SNEGSKA (reference sequence). The CDR3 contains 16 residues. The CDR3 DNA reads TGCAGTGCTAGAGGCCGGGACAGGGATACCTACAATGAGCAGTTCTTC. The encoded protein is CSARGRDRDTYNEQFF.

This rearrangement joins TRBV20-1 to TRBJ2-5; 7 bases agree with TRBD1. The CDR3 covers 14 residues. J lost 1 base, V lost 6 bases, and 8 bases had no gene match. In germline, CDR1 is DFQATT, CDR2 SNEGSKA (reference sequence). CDR3 nucleotides: TGCAGTGCACAACAAGGGACAGTCCAAGAGACCCAGTACTTC. This sequence encodes CSAQQGTVQETQYF.

This clonotype was recorded at least ten times. The CDR3 coding sequence is TGCAGCGTTGAATCCCTTGGGACAGGGCGCACAGATACGCAGTATTTT. This encodes CSVESLGTGRTDTQYF. The chain couples TRBV29-1 to TRBJ2-3; TRBD1 aligns across 9 bases. The junction had 7 bases not matched to a gene; V was cut back by 2 bases and J by 1 base. CDR1 is SQVTM and CDR2 is ANQGSEA in the germline V gene. The CDR3 runs 16 residues.

In this sample, this clonotype turned up many times. The chain is built from TRBV29-1 and TRBJ1-2; unclear D gene. The CDR3 runs to 12 residues. Deletions cut 6 bases from V and 2 bases from J, with 10 bases between. Germline CDR1 and CDR2: SQVTM and ANQGSEA. The CDR3 region has the DNA TGCAGCGTCGCCCCTGGGAACTATGGCTACACCTTC. Amino acid sequence: CSVAPGNYGYTF.

There are many counts of this clonotype. The J gene is TRBJ1-2, the V gene TRBV20-1; D ambiguous. V lost 0 bases and J lost 0, with 8 bases in between. Germline values: CDR1 DFQATT, CDR2 SNEGSKA (reference sequence). The CDR3 is 14 amino acids. This CDR3 reads CSARESLSNYGYTF. CDR3 nucleotides: TGCAGTGCTAGAGAGAGCCTCTCTAACTATGGCTACACCTTC.

This clonotype occurred many times. This chain joins TRBV29-1 and TRBJ1-2; unclear D gene. Germline V gives CDR1 SQVTM, CDR2 ANQGSEA. The CDR3 spans 14 residues. V lost 7 bases, J lost 1 base, and 16 bases lay in between. The CDR3 is CSARSGLNNYGYTF. CDR3 nucleotides: TGCAGCGCCCGTTCTGGACTGAATAACTATGGCTACACCTTC.

There are many counts of this clonotype. The chain employs TRBV10-3 and TRBJ2-7; D call uncertain. This CDR3 contains 12 residues. Per the germline V gene, CDR1 is ENHRY and CDR2 is SYGVKD. Trimming pared 3 bases from V and 4 bases from J, leaving 7 bases between. The CDR3 here is CAISEGAYEQYF. In nucleotides, the CDR3 is TGTGCCATCAGTGAAGGAGCTTACGAGCAGTACTTC.

The chain employs TRBV28 and TRBJ2-5; D is possibly TRBD1 or TRBD2 (5 bases each). V lost 5 bases, J lost 5 bases, and 36 bases lay in between. The germline gives CDR1 MDHEN, CDR2 SYDVKM. The CDR3 loop spans 21 amino acids. The CDR3 reads CASSEGVGPFHRLGVRETQYF. The CDR3 bases are TGTGCCAGCAGTGAGGGCGTGGGGCCCTTCCACCGGCTCGGGGTGAGGGAGACCCAGTACTTC.

This clonotype has ten or more counts. The chain is built from TRBV12-3 or TRBV12-4 and TRBJ2-2, with TRBD1 matching 10 bases. This CDR3 has 15 residues. V lost 5 bases to trimming and J lost 5 bases; unmatched junction nucleotides: 5. The CDR3 here is CASSEPGQGTGELFF. CDR3 in DNA: TGTGCCAGCAGTGAGCCGGGACAGGGGACCGGGGAGCTGTTTTTT.

This chain links TRBV5-1 with TRBJ2-3, with D perhaps TRBD2 (5 bases). V lost 0 bases and J 2 bases, leaving 13 bases between the germline ends. Germline assignment: CDR1 SGHRS and CDR2 YFSETQ. There are 16 residues in the CDR3. CDR3 sequence: CASSLAGLPHTDTQYF. The CDR3 DNA is TGCGCCAGCAGCTTGGCCGGACTTCCCCACACAGATACGCAGTATTTT. Based on the CDR3 plus reference TRBV5-1 and TRBJ2-3, the full variable domain is KAGVTQTPRYLIKTRGQQVTLSCSPISGHRSVSWYQQTPGQGLQFLFEYFSETQRNKGNFPGRFSGRQFSNSRSEMNVSTLELGDSALYLCASSLAGLPHTDTQYFGPGTRLTVL.

A remark on this clonotype: One end of the junction is discordant with germline, which a read error may explain. The gene calls are TRBV10-3 and TRBJ2-4; TRBD2 agrees at 8 bases. Germline CDR1 ENHRY, CDR2 SYGVKD. The CDR3 is 19 residues long. CDR3: CALSFAGGGYPRAKNIQYF. CDR3 bases: TGTGCCCTCAGTTTCGCGGGCGGGGGGTATCCGAGAGCCAAAAACATTCAGTACTTC.